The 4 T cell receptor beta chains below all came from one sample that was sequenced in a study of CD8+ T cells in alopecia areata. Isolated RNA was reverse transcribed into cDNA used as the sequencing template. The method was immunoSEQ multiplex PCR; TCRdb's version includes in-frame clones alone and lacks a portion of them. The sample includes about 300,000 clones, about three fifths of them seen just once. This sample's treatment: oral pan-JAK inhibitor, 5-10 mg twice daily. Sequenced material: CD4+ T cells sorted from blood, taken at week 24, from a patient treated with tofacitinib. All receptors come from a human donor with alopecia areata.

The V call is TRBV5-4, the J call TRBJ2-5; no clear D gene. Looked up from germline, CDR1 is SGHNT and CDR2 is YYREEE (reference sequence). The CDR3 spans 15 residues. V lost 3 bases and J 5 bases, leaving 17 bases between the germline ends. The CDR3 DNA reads TGTGCCAGCAGCTCCGGCGGCCGTGTAGAGGAGACCCAGTACTTC. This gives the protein CASSSGGRVEETQYF.

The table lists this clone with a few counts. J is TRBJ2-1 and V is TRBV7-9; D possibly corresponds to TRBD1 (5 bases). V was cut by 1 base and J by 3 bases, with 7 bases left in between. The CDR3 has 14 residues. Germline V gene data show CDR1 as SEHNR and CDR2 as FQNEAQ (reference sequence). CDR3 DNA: TGTGCCAGCAGCTTAGGACAGTACTACAATGAGCAGTTCTTC. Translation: CASSLGQYYNEQFF.

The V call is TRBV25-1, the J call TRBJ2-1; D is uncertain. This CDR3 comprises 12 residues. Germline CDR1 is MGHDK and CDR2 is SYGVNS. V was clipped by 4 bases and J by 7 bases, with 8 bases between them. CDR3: CASSGWWNEQFF. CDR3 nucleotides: TGTGCCAGCAGTGGATGGTGGAATGAGCAGTTCTTC.

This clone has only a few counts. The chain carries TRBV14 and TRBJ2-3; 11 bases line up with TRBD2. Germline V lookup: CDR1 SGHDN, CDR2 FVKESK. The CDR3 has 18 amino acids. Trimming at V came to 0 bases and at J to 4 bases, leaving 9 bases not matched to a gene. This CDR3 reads CASSQDLWLAGGSDTQYF. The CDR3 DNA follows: TGTGCCAGCAGCCAAGATCTTTGGCTAGCGGGGGGCTCAGATACGCAGTATTTT.